This T cell receptor (beta chain) was recorded in a study of blood T cell repertoires in COVID-19 (TCRdb year 2020). For the wider study: Samples covering the acute and convalescent phases of COVID-19 were provided by collaborators in the United States, Italy and Spain. The prospective study material was composed of cDNA or gDNA derived from T cells, B-cell-depleted T cells, or PBMCs. The dataset comprised deeply sampled blood TCRbeta repertoires from subjects exposed to, actively infected with, or recovered from COVID-19. The repertoires were made available in a free public database intended to serve as a resource for research on the immune response to SARS-CoV-2. The samples were drawn from the first 160 participants of the ongoing ImmuneRACE study and from more than 1,000 subjects provided by 6 global collaborators. A de-identified subject ID, COVID-19 status, age in years and sex were almost always included in the sample metadata. Where available, HLA class I and class II types were obtained from metadata supplied by the sample provider rather than from assay-based typing. What the research found in general, with its limitations: How much clinical and demographic metadata was included differed by source and by participant, and the metadata was provided uncurated.

TCRbeta CDR3 regions were amplified from genomic DNA using the immunoSEQ Assay, a bias-controlled multiplex PCR. In the source study's methods: The number of nucleated cells in each sample was estimated from the amplification of reference gene primers within the assay. Sequence reads were collapsed and filtered to measure the absolute abundance of every unique TCRbeta CDR3 rearrangement. For each sample, productive Simpson clonality was calculated as the square root of Simpson's diversity index over productive rearrangements. Entries here come from immuneACCESS through TCRdb and include only in-frame sequences with V and J called. Some clones fail to appear in such tables; in the studies checked, an unresolved V gene covers under half of the shortfall, and the cause of the remainder is unknown. V, J and clone size are taken as reported in that table, and D and trimming were inferred from the DNA itself. Within this sample are fewer than 350,000 clones, with roughly nine tenths of them counted one time only. Of the sample, 5% to 5.5% is held by the ten largest clones.

Comments on this clone: Its antigen has not been determined. No qualities accompany the bases; no much larger clone lies one base away.

From a lookup of the germline V gene, CDR1 and CDR2 are SGHNT and YENEEA. From the cysteine up to the phenylalanine, the CDR3 has a length of 13 residues. The DNA shown is the 39-base CDR3, in frame from base 1. Trimming takes 5 bases from V and 6 bases from J, and the germline ends sit 14 bases apart. Participants in the prospective study were enrolled through a virtual design, were aged roughly 18 to 100 years, and lived in 24 United States geographic areas. Cohort assignment in the prospective study relied on participant-reported clinical history from a screening survey and a study questionnaire. For ImmuneRACE Cohort 3, a participant was defined as recovered based on two consecutive negative NP/OP PCR tests, clearance by a healthcare professional, or resolution of symptoms. In the prospective study, mobile phlebotomists collected whole blood, serum and a nasopharyngeal or oropharyngeal swab from each participant. Prospective study participants could optionally give additional blood draws and questionnaires over a roughly 2-month period. Blood samples from the prospective study were shipped frozen or at room temperature prior to DNA extraction.

Sequenced sample: PBMCs or T cells enriched from blood (not recorded which). Recombination connected TRBV11-3 to TRBJ2-7, with TRBD1 perhaps the D gene, on 5 matching bases. The TCR originated in a man aged 60-69 years who had recovered from COVID-19. The nucleotides read TGTGCCAGCAGCCTCGGACAACTTGGCGAGCAGTACTTC. This is translated as CASSLGQLGEQYF.